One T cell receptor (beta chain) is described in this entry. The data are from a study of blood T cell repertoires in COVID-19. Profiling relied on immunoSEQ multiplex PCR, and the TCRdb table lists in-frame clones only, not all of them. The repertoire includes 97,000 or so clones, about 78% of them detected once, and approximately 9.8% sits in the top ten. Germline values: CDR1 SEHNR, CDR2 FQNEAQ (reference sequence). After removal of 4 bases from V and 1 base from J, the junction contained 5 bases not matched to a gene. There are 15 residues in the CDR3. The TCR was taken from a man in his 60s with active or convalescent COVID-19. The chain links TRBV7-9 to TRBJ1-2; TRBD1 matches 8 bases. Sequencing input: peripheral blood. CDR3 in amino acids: CASSSGQGFNYGYTF. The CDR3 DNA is TGTGCCAGCAGCTCTGGACAGGGCTTTAACTATGGCTACACCTTC.